This T cell receptor (beta chain) is drawn from a study of cytomegalovirus exposure and HLA in healthy donors. About this clone itself: The antigen remains undetermined.

The CDR3 is 17 amino acids. Germline values: CDR1 MDHEN, CDR2 SYDVKM. The junction had 7 bases not matched to a gene; V was cut back by 6 bases and J by 0 bases. The PCR contained 60 Vbeta and 13 Jbeta primers. The method was immunoSEQ multiplex PCR; TCRdb's version includes in-frame clones alone and lacks a portion of them. The table lists around 260,000 clones, about four fifths of them singletons, with about 0.3% in the top ten. Overall study findings and caveats: Judged likely to be a sequencing artifact was a cluster of highly shared sequence variants.

Sequenced: PBMCs. The chain recombines TRBV28 with TRBJ1-5; TRBD1 matches at 11 bases. The clonotype comes from a girl aged 2-10 years in good health and CMV-seronegative. The CDR3, as DNA: TGTGCCAGCAGCCACTACGGACAGGGGGCTAGCAATCAGCCCCAGCATTTT. It yields the protein CASSHYGQGASNQPQHF.